This T cell receptor beta chain comes out of a study of OX40 agonist ivuxolimab in advanced cancers. Background on the whole study: The costimulatory receptor OX40 (CD134) was targeted by ivuxolimab, a fully human IgG2 agonistic monoclonal antibody. The paper covers the monotherapy dose-escalation part of the phase I ivuxolimab trial, which included N of about 50 patients. The dose-escalation cohort was 82.7% male with a mean age of around 64 years, ranging from roughly 23 to 79. Of the 50 to 55 patients in dose escalation, 19 had hepatocellular carcinoma, some 15 had melanoma, 9 had renal cell carcinoma and 9 had head and neck cancer. Patients were allowed to have had prior anti-PD-1, anti-PD-L1 or anti-CTLA-4 therapy, and 40% of the dose-escalation patients had been treated with checkpoint inhibitors. Partial responses occurred in three dose-escalation patients: two with cutaneous melanoma and one with hepatocellular carcinoma. Intravenous ivuxolimab was administered to patients every 2 weeks at six dose levels: 0.01, 0.1, 0.3, 1.5, 3 and 10 mg/kg. The purpose of peripheral TCRbeta sequencing was to test whether ivuxolimab changed TCR sequence diversity and led to clonal T-cell expansion. Overall results and qualifications from the work: The antigen specificity of the clonally expanded peripheral T cells was not determined. In the 0.1-3.0 mg/kg groups, partial responders were among the patients with the lowest normalized peripheral clonal expansion, particularly in CD8+ T cells. On average, CD8+ T cells showed more expanded clones than CD4+ T cells after ivuxolimab. At doses of 0.1 to 3.0 mg/kg, clonal expansion of both CD4+ and CD8+ T cells in blood was seen between baseline and week 6. Low levels of normalized T-cell clonal expansion were also seen in some patients who did not respond.

There are 13 amino acids in the CDR3, from cysteine to phenylalanine inclusive. Of all the DNA, just the CDR3 is kept, 39 bases in frame from base 1. Sequences LNHDA (CDR1) and SQIVND (CDR2) are obtained from the germline V gene (reference sequence). The germline ends are 9 bases apart after V is trimmed by 3 bases and J by 6 bases. Genomic DNA was extracted from sorted cells for sequencing of the TCRbeta CDR3 region. TCRbeta CDR3 regions were sequenced using the immunoSEQ Assay. Sourced from immuneACCESS, this table was stored by TCRdb with only in-frame sequences that have V and J called. A share of the clones is absent; for the studies checked, an unresolved V gene accounts for under half, and the remainder has no known explanation. In all, the sample holds under 20,000 clones, and roughly four fifths of those were seen once. The ten most abundant clones make up 3.8% of the sample. Patients with autoimmune disease history or receiving systemic immunosuppression were excluded from the trial. Peripheral blood for TCR sequencing was collected from all dose cohorts at baseline, on cycle 4 day 1, and on cycle 7 day 1. The samples were drawn from a first-in-human, open-label, multicenter phase I dose-escalation trial of ivuxolimab. Adults with locally advanced or metastatic melanoma, renal cell carcinoma, hepatocellular carcinoma or head and neck squamous cell carcinoma were enrolled in the trial. Before TCR sequencing, CD4+ T cells and CD8+ T cells were sorted from peripheral blood as separate populations.

In regard to this clone: The antigen it recognizes is unknown. Nothing much larger sits one base from this clone, and base qualities are not available.

The specimen was CD4+ or CD8+ T cells sorted from blood, collected in a trial of the OX40 agonist ivuxolimab. The TCR originated in an adult with an advanced solid tumor such as melanoma, head and neck, liver or kidney cancer. The rearrangement combines TRBV19 with TRBJ1-5, with a tentative D gene TRBD1 over 5 matching bases. The CDR3 has the sequence CASSIIQGQPQHF. The nucleotide sequence reads as follows: TGTGCCAGTAGTATCATCCAGGGTCAGCCCCAGCATTTT.